Following are 11 T cell receptor beta chains from one sample sequenced in a study of monozygotic twins with cystic fibrosis. Some clones are missing from TCRdb's copy, which holds only in-frame ones; the method was immunoSEQ multiplex PCR. The sample carries 35,000 or so clones, about 87% recorded once. Sequenced material: blood. The receptor set was obtained from a girl aged 2 to 9 with cystic fibrosis.

The CDR3 protein is CASSQTVLDKKGEFF. The DNA of the CDR3 is TGTGCCAGCAGCCAGACAGTCTTGGATAAGAAGGGTGAGTTCTTC. The chain employs TRBV27 and TRBJ2-1; a weak D match, TRBD1 (5 bases). Germline V CDR1 and CDR2: MNHEY, SMNVEV (reference sequence). The CDR3 contains 15 residues. Trimming shortened V by 6 bases and J by 14 bases, and 26 bases separated the two germline ends.

The chain has TRBV20-1 and TRBJ2-5; D unresolved. This CDR3 spans 11 amino acids. With 0 bases removed from V and 5 bases from J, the gap between germline ends came to 4 bases. Looked up from germline, CDR1 is DFQATT and CDR2 is SNEGSKA (reference sequence). DNA for the CDR3: TGCAGTGCTAGAGATCTGGAGACCCAGTACTTC. It encodes CSARDLETQYF.

V usage is TRBV4-1 and J usage is TRBJ2-7, with 8 bases lining up with TRBD1. Trimming removed 1 base from V and 3 bases from J; junction bases left unmatched: 5. Germline CDR1 is MGHRA and CDR2 is YSYEKL. CDR3 length: 15 amino acids. CDR3 coding DNA: TGCGCCAGCAGCCAAGTAAGAGACAGGGGCTACGAGCAGTACTTC. It translates to CASSQVRDRGYEQYF.

This rearrangement joins TRBV6-5 to TRBJ1-1; D is possibly TRBD1 (5 bases). The CDR3 covers 15 residues. Germline V gene sequence: CDR1 MNHEY, CDR2 SVGAGI. Trimming removed 6 bases at V and 5 bases at J, with 19 bases between. CDR3 residues: CASSSLAGVKTEAFF. DNA for the CDR3: TGTGCCAGCAGCTCCCTGGCGGGGGTAAAAACTGAAGCTTTCTTT.

The gene calls are TRBV5-1 and TRBJ1-2, with D uncertain. The CDR3 extends over 13 amino acids. Germline-derived CDR1 and CDR2 are SGHRS and YFSETQ. Trimming removed 0 bases at V and 2 bases at J, with 5 bases between. The CDR3 loop is CASSLVGNYGYTF. The CDR3 DNA reads as TGCGCCAGCAGCTTGGTTGGGAACTATGGCTACACCTTC. The variable domain in full, completed from reference TRBV5-1 and TRBJ1-2, reads KAGVTQTPRYLIKTRGQQVTLSCSPISGHRSVSWYQQTPGQGLQFLFEYFSETQRNKGNFPGRFSGRQFSNSRSEMNVSTLELGDSALYLCASSLVGNYGYTFGSGTRLTVV.

The chain carries TRBV5-6 and TRBJ2-1; a possible D gene is TRBD2 (5 bases). CDR1 is SGHDT and CDR2 is YYEEEE in the germline V gene. The CDR3 runs to 14 residues. Between the trimmed V and J ends, which lost 4 bases and 2 bases, there was a span of 10 bases. CDR3 DNA: TGTGCCAGCAGCCTCCGGACTCCCTACAATGAGCAGTTCTTC. This codes for CASSLRTPYNEQFF.

This chain links TRBV10-3 with TRBJ2-7, with 7 positions matching TRBD2. The germline gives CDR1 ENHRY, CDR2 SYGVKD. V lost 4 bases to trimming and J lost 3 bases; unmatched junction nucleotides: 15. This CDR3 has 17 amino acids. The CDR3 region has the DNA TGTGCCATCAGTGCGAGTAGACTAGCATCGGCTAGCTACGAGCAGTACTTC. Protein product: CAISASRLASASYEQYF.

The CDR3 is CASSVGQGWTYEQYF. The CDR3 region has the DNA TGTGCCAGCAGCGTAGGACAGGGGTGGACCTACGAGCAGTACTTC. The chain combines TRBV9 with TRBJ2-7, with TRBD1 matching 8 bases. Trimming removed 0 bases from V and 2 bases from J; junction bases left unmatched: 4. The CDR3 is made up of 15 amino acids. CDR1 is SGDLS and CDR2 is YYNGEE in the germline V gene.

This chain joins TRBV7-9 and TRBJ2-7, with a tentative D call TRBD2 (7 bases). This CDR3 comprises 14 residues. Trimming took 5 bases from V and 5 from J, leaving 16 bases between them. Germline loops: CDR1 SEHNR, CDR2 FQNEAQ (reference sequence). CDR3 in amino acids: CASSHEGGLHEQYF. CDR3 sequence (DNA): TGTGCCAGCAGCCACGAGGGGGGGCTACACGAGCAGTACTTC.

The rearrangement joins TRBV7-9 to TRBJ2-1; D unresolved. The CDR3 runs 12 residues. The V end was cut by 5 bases, the J end by 5 bases, with 7 bases between. Germline V gene lookup returns CDR1 SEHNR and CDR2 FQNEAQ (reference sequence). CDR3 bases: TGTGCCAGCAGCCCGTACAACAATGAGCAGTTCTTC. This translates into CASSPYNNEQFF.

This clone is a singleton in its sample. This rearrangement joins TRBV7-7 to TRBJ2-1; D gene unclear. This CDR3 comprises 14 residues. The ends were cut back, 5 bases at V and 7 bases at J, with 15 bases in the middle. Germline CDR1 is SSHAT and CDR2 is FNYEAQ (reference sequence). DNA for the CDR3: TGTGCCAGCAGCATTGGGATCTCCCCAAATGAGCAGTTCTTC. Translating gives CASSIGISPNEQFF.